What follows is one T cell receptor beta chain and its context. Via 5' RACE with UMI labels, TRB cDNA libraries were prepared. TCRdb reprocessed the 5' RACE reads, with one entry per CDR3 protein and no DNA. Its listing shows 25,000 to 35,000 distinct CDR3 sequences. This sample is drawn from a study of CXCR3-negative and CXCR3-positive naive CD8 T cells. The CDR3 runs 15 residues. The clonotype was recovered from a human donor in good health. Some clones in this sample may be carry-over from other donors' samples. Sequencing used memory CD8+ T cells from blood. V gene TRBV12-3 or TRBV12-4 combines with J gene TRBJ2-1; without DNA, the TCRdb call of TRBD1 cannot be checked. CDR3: CASSLESGLRHEQFF.